This TCR beta chain was identified in a study of tissue T cells after allogeneic stem cell transplantation. Study-level information: Several unmodified and three CD34-selected T-cell-depleted grafts went to graft-versus-host disease patients. Smaller viable blood or marrow samples skipped sorting for direct DNA extraction.

Data came from immunoSEQ multiplex PCR; TCRdb stores just in-frame clones and leaves some out. This sample yields 20,000 to 30,000 clones, of which about 90% are seen a single time; about 2% belongs to the top ten. Per the germline V gene, CDR1 is SGHRS and CDR2 is YFSETQ. The germline V and J ends were trimmed by 0 bases and 1 base, with 13 bases remaining between them. This CDR3 has 16 amino acids. The study's findings and limits: Tissue-detected TCR repertoire was only partly captured by blood and spleen T cells. Anatomically similar tissues had similar TCR repertoires within each patient.

Concerning this clone: Its antigen remains unknown.

This sample comprised blood, obtained before transplantation. The chain couples TRBV5-1 to TRBJ2-5; D gene uncertain. The clonotype comes from a male donor aged 60 or older who later had graft-versus-host disease after an allogeneic stem cell transplant. CDR3 amino acids: CASSLVYGLGQETQYF. CDR3 in DNA: TGCGCCAGCAGCTTGGTCTACGGGCTTGGCCAAGAGACCCAGTACTTC. The full variable domain, in which reference TRBV5-1 and TRBJ2-5 provide the parts outside the CDR3, is KAGVTQTPRYLIKTRGQQVTLSCSPISGHRSVSWYQQTPGQGLQFLFEYFSETQRNKGNFPGRFSGRQFSNSRSEMNVSTLELGDSALYLCASSLVYGLGQETQYFGPGTRLLVL.